A selection of T cell receptor beta chains follows, all from one sample in a study of blood T cell repertoires in COVID-19. Sequenced by immunoSEQ multiplex PCR; TCRdb stores in-frame clones only, minus some. The top ten hold approximately 9% of the sample, which has a few hundred thousand clones, around 90% seen once. Sequenced material: PBMCs or T cells enriched from blood (not recorded which). Receptors were obtained from a woman aged 18 to 35 who had recovered from COVID-19. Each CDR3 is given with its conserved first and last residue.

cdr3_length	v_call	cdr3_aa
14	TRBV2	CASTRNREGSEAFF
13	TRBV5-1	CASSHGANYGYTF
16	TRBV5-5	CASSLDGSHHADEQFF
16	TRBV7-3	CASSSGLAGTGNEQFF
15	TRBV6-5	CASSTEQVVNTEAFF
17	TRBV11-3	CASSLGSWDRGLDEQYF
14	TRBV9	CASSVEALTGELFF
16	TRBV3-1/TRBV3-2	CASSQASGTGDYGYTF
16	TRBV5-1	CASSSTGTATNYGYTF
17	TRBV27	CASSPRTSAISYNEQFF
11	TRBV20-1	CSARKQETQYF
16	TRBV5-1	CASSLEGQGYTGELFF
15	TRBV28	CASSGSGAGGYEQYF
12	TRBV28	CASSSQGVPLHF
12	TRBV28	CASSLRSGGYTF
14	TRBV15	CATSAIIRDEKLFF
12	TRBV11-3	CASSFTGYEQFF
14	TRBV3-1/TRBV3-2	CASSQEGTGSGYTF
14	TRBV18	CASSEQGWGQPQHF
13	TRBV19	CASSGDSNQPQHF
14	TRBV9	CASSVRAQLVEQFF
15	TRBV10-3	CATGVEEAAGNTIYF
14	TRBV6-5	CASSRIQGNQPQHF
17	TRBV5-5	CASSLGIAGVVVNEQFF
15	TRBV25-1	CASSEVGQNTGELFF
13	TRBV7-2	CASTQGVNYGYTF
12	TRBV27	CASRDSGVTQYF
15	TRBV4-3	CASSQAGGYMETQYF
14	TRBV29-1	CSVEEGRGYHGYTF
16	TRBV2	CASSEHGDSYTDTQYF
16	TRBV7-8	CASSLVMGQGNQPQHF
14	TRBV5-4	CASSFGGVRDGYTF
14	TRBV28	CASSIDRGTYEQYF
14	TRBV28	CASSPRDLAYEQYF
13	TRBV6-5	CASSPPGNTEAFF
13	TRBV6-5	CASKRGGNQPQHF
14	TRBV19	CASNSDRGRNEQFF
15	TRBV5-4	CASSSAGQMNTEAFF
13	TRBV2	CASSEQAGEKLFF
15	TRBV11-1	CASSFDRGRTDTQYF
14	TRBV27	CASTRSGRMHEQFF
14	TRBV19	CASSIVGTGTEAFF
15	TRBV7-2	CASSLAGTVGNTIYF
16	TRBV2	CASSPRTSGSYNEQFF
13	TRBV6-5	CASRRVSGNTIYF
15	TRBV19	CASSMERGPEEKLFF
15	TRBV7-9	CASSLDRRSGNTIYF
14	TRBV7-9	CASLDGGIVGTQYF
13	TRBV5-6	CASSSRDFNIQYF
13	TRBV29-1	CSVGQGDNYGYTF
13	TRBV7-6	CASSLSSNQPQHF
13	TRBV6-5	CASSYGRGYEQYF